The rows below give T cell receptor beta chains drawn from one sample of a study of CD8+CD57+ T cells in acquired aplastic anemia. Via MiXCR, TCRdb re-called the reads, giving one row per CDR3 protein. The sample shows 200,000 to 300,000 distinct CDR3 sequences, roughly 82% of them seen only once. The sequenced sample consisted of sorted CD4+, CD8+, or CD8+CD57+ T cells (not recorded which) from PBMCs. The receptors stem from a human donor with aplastic anemia. Both conserved end residues are part of each CDR3. The D gene is left open where the match is weak. For some rows the clone size is stated as once, few or many, or as a class when expanded; others skip it.

TRBD2 TRBJ2-1 TRBV7-9 NA CASSPRRSGGSDAQFF TGTGCCAGCAGCCCGCGAAGAAGCGGGGGGAGCGATGCGCAGTTCTTC
NA TRBJ1-1 TRBV2 NA CASSLEEPGNSEQFF TGTGCCAGCAGCTTAGAAGAGCCAGGGAACTCCGAGCAGTTCTTT
NA TRBJ2-1 TRBV20-1 many CSARDRDKGDEQFF TGCAGTGCTAGAGACAGAGACAAGGGAGATGAGCAGTTCTTC
NA TRBJ2-5 TRBV7-9 NA CATSCQTSQETQYF TGTGCCACCAGCTGTCAAACCAGCCAAGAGACCCAGTACTTC
TRBD2 TRBJ2-7 TRBV15 NA CASSLAGLPYAQYF TGTGCCAGCAGCTTAGCGGGCCTACCCTATGCGCAGTACTTC
NA TRBJ2-3 TRBV7-4 NA CASSPGTGAIDTQYF TGTGCCAGCAGCCCCGGGACGGGCGCAATAGATACGCAGTATTTT
NA TRBJ2-3 TRBV7-6 NA CATKQVIGYEQYVF TGTGCCACCAAGCAGGTGATCGGCTACGAGCAGTACGTCTTT
NA TRBJ2-5 TRBV7-8 few CASSRGSGHDTQYF TGTGCCAGCAGCCGAGGCAGCGGGCACGATACGCAGTATTTC
NA TRBJ2-7 TRBV7-2 NA CASSLKGGADDRYF TGTGCCAGCAGCTTGAAAGGAGGCGCCGACGATCGCTACTTC
NA TRBJ2-1 TRBV7-3 NA CASSAGGIDEQFF TGTGCCAGCAGCGCTGGGGGGATCGATGAACAGTTCTTC
NA TRBJ1-2 TRBV11-3 NA CASSPPVMDSSYGYTF TGTGCCAGCAGCCCACCCGTAATGGACAGTTCCTATGGCTACACCTTC
NA TRBJ2-3 TRBV7-6 NA CASTLGIDTQYF TGTGCCAGCACCCTAGGGATAGATACGCAGTATTTT
NA TRBJ2-5 TRBV7-8 NA CASSLRGRPDTQF TGTGCCAGCAGCTTACGGGGACGACCGGATACGCAGTTC
NA TRBJ2-2 TRBV7-2 NA CASSQGTLAGELFF TGTGCCAGCAGCCAAGGTACGTTAGCGGGGGAGCTGTTTTTT
TRBD1 TRBJ1-5 TRBV15 NA CATSRSLRTGGYQPQHF TGTGCCACCAGCAGATCATTACGAACAGGGGGCTATCAGCCCCAGCATTTT
NA TRBJ2-7 TRBV19 NA CASSIAHGAKETQYF TGTGCCAGCAGCATAGCCCACGGGGCAAAAGAGACGCAGTACTTC
NA TRBJ1-6 TRBV5-6 few CASSPVDGTNSPLHF TGTGCCAGCAGCCCCGTTGACGGGACTAATTCACCCCTCCACTTT
TRBD2 TRBJ2-1 TRBV7-9 NA CASSPSGLAGIRQFF TGTGCCAGCAGCCCGTCTGGACTAGCGGGGATTAGGCAGTTCTTC
NA TRBJ1-2 TRBV29-1 NA CSVDRRGAGYGYTF TGCAGCGTTGATCGGAGGGGCGCCGGCTATGGCTACACCTTC
NA TRBJ2-2 TRBV11-2 NA CASSRVGMSTGELFF TGTGCCAGCAGCAGAGTTGGCATGTCAACCGGGGAGCTGTTTTTT
NA TRBJ2-5 TRBV28 NA CASRGRETQYF TGTGCCAGCCGGGGTAGGGAGACCCAGTACTTC
TRBD1 TRBJ1-2 TRBV5-1 NA CASSRDSDYGYTF TGCGCCAGCAGCCGGGACAGCGACTATGGCTACACCTTC
TRBD1 TRBJ2-1 TRBV10-3 few CAISWDSSSYNEQFF TGTGCCATCAGTTGGGACAGCAGCTCCTACAATGAGCAGTTCTTC
NA TRBJ2-3 TRBV7-9 NA CASGDPMWREQYFYF TGTGCCAGTGGGGACCCAATGTGGCGCGAGCAGTACTTCTATTTT
NA TRBJ1-6 TRBV7-8 NA CASSLRSNNSPHLF TGTGCCAGCAGCTTGCGTTCCAATAATTCCCCCCACCTCTTT
TRBD2 TRBJ2-7 TRBV24-1 NA CATSAPGGFYEQYF TGTGCCACCAGTGCCCCGGGGGGGTTCTACGAGCAGTACTTC
NA TRBJ1-2 TRBV7-6 NA CASSLVTGGTYDETF TGTGCCAGCAGCTTAGTTACGGGGGGAACCTATGATGAGACCTTC
NA TRBJ2-3 TRBV7-8 NA CASSFDPDATTHSF TGTGCCAGCAGCTTTGATCCAGACGCGACAACGCATTCCTTT
NA TRBJ2-2 TRBV15 NA CATSFLPGELFF TGTGCCACCAGCTTCCTCCCAGGGGAGCTGTTTTTT
NA TRBJ1-1 TRBV9 NA CASGVAGNIQTFAFF TGTGCCAGCGGAGTAGCTGGGAACATTCAGACCTTCGCTTTCTTT
TRBD1 TRBJ2-3 TRBV7-3 NA CASSYTGTDAQYF TGTGCCAGCAGCTATACAGGGACAGATGCGCAGTATTTT
TRBD2 TRBJ2-5 TRBV2 NA CASRKRGGQETQYF TGTGCCAGCAGGAAGCGGGGGGGCCAAGAGACCCAGTACTTC
NA TRBJ2-5 TRBV7-9 few CASSPGERETQYF TGTGCCAGCAGCCCGGGGGAAAGGGAGACCCAGTACTTC
TRBD1 TRBJ2-3 TRBV9 NA CASGVPSTGQEDQYF TGTGCCAGCGGCGTCCCTTCCACGGGACAGGAAGATCAGTATTTT
NA TRBJ2-7 TRBV24-1 NA CATSEGGAYEQYF TGTGCCACCAGTGAGGGCGGGGCCTACGAGCAGTACTTC
NA TRBJ2-2 TRBV12-3/TRBV12-4 NA CASSFTEPRELFF TGTGCCAGCAGCTTTACCGAACCCCGGGAGCTGTTTTTT
NA TRBJ2-3 TRBV7-3 NA CASSADDTPYFQYF TGTGCCAGCAGCGCCGATGATACGCCCTATTTTCAGTATTTT
TRBD1 TRBJ2-5 TRBV10-2 few CASSEPGQGGETQYF TGCGCCAGCAGTGAGCCCGGACAGGGTGGAGAGACCCAGTACTTC
NA TRBJ1-2 TRBV9 NA CASSEGSATRYFF TGTGCCAGCAGCGAAGGGTCAGCTACGCGCTATTTTTTC
NA TRBJ2-3 TRBV5-4 NA CASSLEYIGTDTQYF TGTGCCAGCAGCCTGGAGTACATTGGCACAGATACGCAGTATTTT
NA TRBJ2-7 TRBV15 NA CATSGRGQHYKQYF TGTGCCACCAGCGGCCGGGGACAACACTACAAGCAGTACTTC
NA TRBJ1-2 TRBV7-8 NA CASSLSGGGLDEGYTF TGTGCCAGCAGCTTATCAGGCGGCGGGCTAGATGAAGGCTACACCTTC
NA TRBJ1-1 TRBV6-6 NA CASSYREMNTEASF TGTGCCAGCAGTTACAGGGAAATGAACACTGAAGCTTCCTTT
NA TRBJ2-5 TRBV9 NA CASSVPRLHPPDF TGTGCCAGCAGCGTTCCGAGGCTACATCCCCCAGACTTC
TRBD1 TRBJ2-7 TRBV7-7 NA CASSLTSVDRADNEQYF TGTGCCAGCAGCTTAACCTCGGTTGACAGGGCGGATAACGAGCAGTACTTC
NA TRBJ1-2 TRBV7-9 few CASSFPNYGYTF TGTGCCAGCAGCTTCCCTAACTATGGCTACACCTTC
TRBD2 TRBJ2-7 TRBV9 NA CASSPIAGSSYEQYF TGTGCCAGCAGCCCTATAGCGGGAAGCTCCTACGAGCAGTACTTC
NA TRBJ1-2 TRBV2 NA CASSGGGGGGSTF TGTGCCAGCAGCGGGGGTGGGGGAGGTGGATCCACCTTC
NA TRBJ1-1 TRBV27 many CASSPKGVEAFF TGTGCCAGCAGTCCGAAGGGGGTTGAAGCTTTCTTT